This is a list of T cell receptor beta chains from one sample in a study of HIV-infected children after antiretroviral therapy interruption. TCRdb called the 3' RACE reads again in MiXCR, with one record for every CDR3 protein. The profile shows fewer than 100,000 distinct CDR3 sequences, approximately 6.9% of them singletons. The sample consisted of CD45RA+ CD4+ T cells from PBMCs, pooled from several time points, taken from a donor given antiretroviral therapy, either interrupted or continuous. These receptors all come from a pool of human donors with HIV. Both conserved end residues are part of each CDR3. The D gene is left open where the match is weak. Part of the rows lack a size; the others show once, few, many or a class for expanded clones.

d_call: TRBD1
j_call: TRBJ1-5
v_call: TRBV12-3/TRBV12-4
clone_size: many
cdr3_aa: CASKRQGQGNQPQHF
cdr3_nt: TGTGCCAGCAAGCGACAGGGGCAGGGCAATCAGCCCCAGCATTTT

d_call: TRBD2
j_call: TRBJ2-3
v_call: TRBV20-1
clone_size: many
cdr3_aa: CSARRASGGVTDTQYF
cdr3_nt: TGCAGTGCTAGAAGGGCTAGCGGGGGGGTCACAGATACGCAGTATTTT

d_call: .
j_call: TRBJ2-3
v_call: TRBV6-6
clone_size: many
cdr3_aa: CASVGGRAYTQYF
cdr3_nt: TGTGCCAGCGTCGGTGGGCGCGCATATACGCAGTATTTT

d_call: .
j_call: TRBJ2-7
v_call: TRBV20-1
clone_size: few
cdr3_aa: CSARYSGYEQYF
cdr3_nt: TGCAGTGCTAGATATTCCGGATACGAGCAGTACTTC

d_call: .
j_call: TRBJ1-2
v_call: TRBV2
clone_size: many
cdr3_aa: CASSVIGYTF
cdr3_nt: TGTGCCAGCAGTGTTATTGGCTACACCTTC

d_call: .
j_call: TRBJ1-5
v_call: TRBV13
clone_size: many
cdr3_aa: CASSFRDTNQPQHF
cdr3_nt: TGTGCCAGCAGCTTCCGGGACACCAATCAGCCCCAGCATTTT

d_call: TRBD1
j_call: TRBJ1-2
v_call: TRBV28
clone_size: many
cdr3_aa: CASSSGTGGGRGYTF
cdr3_nt: TGTGCCAGCAGTTCCGGGACAGGGGGCGGACGTGGCTACACCTTC

d_call: TRBD2
j_call: TRBJ2-7
v_call: TRBV3-1
clone_size: .
cdr3_aa: CASSQGVSGGPKLGGEQYF
cdr3_nt: TGTGCCAGCAGCCAAGGGGTCAGCGGGGGCCCCAAATTAGGGGGGGAGCAGTACTTC

d_call: .
j_call: TRBJ2-7
v_call: TRBV12-3/TRBV12-4
clone_size: many
cdr3_aa: CASSVATYEQYF
cdr3_nt: TGTGCCAGCAGTGTAGCGACCTACGAGCAGTACTTC

d_call: .
j_call: TRBJ2-5
v_call: TRBV7-2
clone_size: many
cdr3_aa: CASSLASVETQYF
cdr3_nt: TGTGCCAGCAGCTTAGCGTCTGTGGAGACCCAGTACTTC

d_call: TRBD1
j_call: TRBJ2-7
v_call: TRBV28
clone_size: many
cdr3_aa: CASSIPDRDVNEQYF
cdr3_nt: TGTGCCAGCAGTATCCCGGACAGGGACGTCAACGAGCAGTACTTC

d_call: TRBD1
j_call: TRBJ2-7
v_call: TRBV29-1
clone_size: many
cdr3_aa: CSVPGQGTIEQYF
cdr3_nt: TGCAGCGTCCCGGGACAGGGGACGATCGAGCAGTACTTC

d_call: TRBD2
j_call: TRBJ2-3
v_call: TRBV20-1
clone_size: many
cdr3_aa: CSASLRAGGPSGIDTQYF
cdr3_nt: TGCAGTGCTAGTCTCCGAGCGGGAGGGCCCTCGGGGATAGATACGCAGTATTTT

d_call: TRBD1
j_call: TRBJ2-7
v_call: TRBV12-3/TRBV12-4
clone_size: many
cdr3_aa: CASSSQTDRGLYEQYF
cdr3_nt: TGTGCCAGCAGTTCACAAACCGACAGGGGGCTTTACGAGCAGTACTTC

d_call: .
j_call: TRBJ2-3
v_call: TRBV12-3/TRBV12-4
clone_size: few
cdr3_aa: CASTLRGGWGTDTQYF
cdr3_nt: TGTGCCAGCACCTTGAGGGGGGGCTGGGGCACAGATACGCAGTATTTT

d_call: .
j_call: TRBJ2-5
v_call: TRBV5-1
clone_size: many
cdr3_aa: CASSLSNSYQETQYF
cdr3_nt: TGCGCCAGCAGCTTGAGCAATTCGTACCAAGAGACCCAGTACTTC